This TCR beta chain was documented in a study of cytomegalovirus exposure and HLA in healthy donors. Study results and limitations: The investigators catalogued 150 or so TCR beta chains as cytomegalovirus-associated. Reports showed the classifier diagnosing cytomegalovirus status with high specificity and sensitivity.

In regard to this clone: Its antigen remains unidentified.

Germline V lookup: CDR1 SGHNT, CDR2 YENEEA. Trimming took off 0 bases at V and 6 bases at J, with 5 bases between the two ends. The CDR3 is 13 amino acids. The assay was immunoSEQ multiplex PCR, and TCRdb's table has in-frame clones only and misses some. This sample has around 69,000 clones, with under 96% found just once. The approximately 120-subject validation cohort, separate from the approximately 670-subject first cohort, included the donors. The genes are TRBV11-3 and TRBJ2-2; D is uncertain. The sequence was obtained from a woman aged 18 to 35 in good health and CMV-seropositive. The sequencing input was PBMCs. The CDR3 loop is CASSLESAGELFF. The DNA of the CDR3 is TGTGCCAGCAGCTTAGAGTCTGCCGGGGAGCTGTTTTTT.